These 9 T cell receptor beta chains originate from one sample sequenced in a study of cytomegalovirus exposure and HLA in healthy donors. Amplification used 60 Vbeta primers and 13 Jbeta primers. Clones were read by immunoSEQ multiplex PCR, and TCRdb kept only the in-frame ones, dropping some. The sample records 190,000 or so clones, less than 90% being singletons. Sequencing used PBMCs. The receptor set was obtained from a man aged 45 to 65 in good health and CMV-seronegative.

The rearrangement links TRBV9 to TRBJ1-3, with D unclear. CDR3 length: 16 amino acids. Trimming pared 0 bases from V and 0 bases from J, leaving 10 bases between. Germline loops: CDR1 SGDLS, CDR2 YYNGEE. The DNA of the CDR3 is TGTGCCAGCAGCGTAGACGACGGAGTCTCTGGAAACACCATATATTTT. Residues: CASSVDDGVSGNTIYF.

V and J are TRBV6-5 and TRBJ1-2; 10 bases are shared with TRBD1. Germline lookup yields CDR1 MNHEY and CDR2 SVGAGI. Trimming at V came to 5 bases and at J to 8 bases, leaving 8 bases not matched to a gene. The CDR3 consists of 14 residues. In DNA, the CDR3 is TGTGCCAGCAGTCGGACAGGGGGTCGTCGGGGCTACACCTTC. This codes for CASSRTGGRRGYTF.

The V call is TRBV11-2, the J call TRBJ2-3; no reliable D call. Per germline, CDR1 SGHAT and CDR2 FQNNGV. This CDR3 is built from 16 residues. V lost 1 base to trimming and J lost 1 base, with 12 bases between them. CDR3 in amino acids: CASSLGANLRTDTQYF. In nucleotides, the CDR3 is TGTGCCAGCAGCTTAGGGGCCAACCTCCGCACAGATACGCAGTATTTT.

This clone was picked up a small number of times. The DNA for the CDR3 is TGCGCCAGCAGTCGAGACTCTGGAAACACCATATATTTT. Protein product: CASSRDSGNTIYF. V usage is TRBV5-1 and J usage is TRBJ1-3; D is ambiguous. CDR1 is SGHRS, CDR2 YFSETQ, per germline. The CDR3 extends over 13 amino acids. The ends were cut back, 5 bases at V and 0 bases at J, with 6 bases in the middle.

This clone was counted a single time. V and J are TRBV6-5 and TRBJ2-3, with D perhaps matching TRBD1 (6 bases). In germline, CDR1 is MNHEY, CDR2 SVGAGI. The CDR3 covers 14 residues. The V and J ends lost 5 bases and 1 base respectively, with 10 bases between them. The CDR3 DNA reads as TGTGCCAGCAGTACAGGGTCCCGCACAGATACGCAGTATTTT. Protein sequence: CASSTGSRTDTQYF.

The table lists this clone with a few counts. The chain is built from TRBV11-3 and TRBJ2-7, with 7 bases lining up with TRBD1. Looked up from germline, CDR1 is SGHNT and CDR2 is YENEEA. The CDR3 length is 15 residues. With 5 bases clipped from V and 4 bases from J, the junction kept 11 bases outside the gene matches. The CDR3 DNA sequence: TGTGCCAGCAGCCCACAGGGGCAGGCTGGGTACGAGCAGTACTTC. It codes for CASSPQGQAGYEQYF.

V and J are TRBV6-1 and TRBJ2-7, with TRBD1 as a possible D gene (6 bases). This CDR3 is built from 14 residues. Between the trimmed V and J ends, which lost 7 bases and 3 bases, there was a span of 16 bases. CDR1 MNHNS and CDR2 SASEGT come from the germline V gene. The CDR3 region has the DNA TGTGCCAGCATCCAGGACAGACTAATCTACGAGCAGTACTTC. It encodes CASIQDRLIYEQYF.

The chain has TRBV4-1 and TRBJ2-7; a weak D match, TRBD1 (6 bases). The CDR3 contains 16 residues. The V gene's germline CDR1 is MGHRA and CDR2 YSYEKL. The V gene lost 0 bases and the J gene lost 0 bases, with 12 bases spanning the gap. The CDR3 nucleotides are TGCGCCAGCAGCCAAGATCCGACAGGAATCTCCTACGAGCAGTACTTC. As protein: CASSQDPTGISYEQYF.

The rearrangement links TRBV7-2 to TRBJ2-7; 8 bases agree with TRBD2. Trimming removed 8 bases from V and 6 bases from J; junction bases left unmatched: 15. The CDR3 sequence is 15 residues long. CDR1 and CDR2 (germline): SGHTA, FQGNSA. The CDR3 DNA is TGTGCCAGCGTAGGTCAGGCGGGGGGCTCGTTCGAGCAGTACTTC. It codes for CASVGQAGGSFEQYF.